Presented here are 3 T cell receptor beta chains from one specimen sequenced in a study of circulating and synovial CD4+ cells in juvenile arthritis. Some clones are missing from TCRdb's copy, which holds only in-frame ones; the method was immunoSEQ multiplex PCR. This table holds about 32,000 clones, around 93% found once. The sequenced sample consisted of CD4+ T cells from blood. The receptor set was obtained from a human donor with juvenile idiopathic arthritis.

This chain connects TRBV5-6 to TRBJ2-2; D possibly corresponds to TRBD2 (5 bases). CDR1 and CDR2 (germline): SGHDT, YYEEEE. The CDR3 contains 15 residues. V was shortened by 0 bases and J by 2 bases, with 8 bases between the two germline ends. The CDR3 DNA reads TGTGCCAGCAGCTTGGGAGGGTTTAACACCGGGGAGCTGTTTTTT. The encoded protein is CASSLGGFNTGELFF.

The J gene is TRBJ2-3, the V gene TRBV7-8, with 9 bases aligning to TRBD1. CDR1 SGHVS and CDR2 FQNEAQ come from the germline V gene. V lost 4 bases to trimming and J lost 5 bases; unmatched junction nucleotides: 7. This CDR3 has 15 residues. This CDR3 reads CASSSLQGALDTQYF. Written as DNA, the CDR3 is TGTGCCAGCAGCTCACTACAGGGGGCCCTAGATACGCAGTATTTT.

J is TRBJ1-2 and V is TRBV10-3; TRBD1 agrees at 12 bases. The junction had 12 bases not matched to a gene; V was cut back by 10 bases and J by 6 bases. The CDR3 consists of 15 residues. The germline V gene encodes CDR1 ENHRY and CDR2 SYGVKD. The CDR3 DNA reads TGTGCCACCGGGACAGGGGGCACCGGTTGGGATGGCTACACCTTC. This gives the protein CATGTGGTGWDGYTF.